A selection of T cell receptor beta chains follows, all from one sample in a study of radiotherapy plus CTLA-4 blockade in lung cancer. Only in-frame clones appear in the TCRdb table, and some are missing; sequencing was by immunoSEQ multiplex PCR. The table includes about 28,000 clones, about four fifths detected once. The sample in question was peripheral blood, obtained from a patient treated with radiotherapy plus ipilimumab. These receptors were taken from a human donor with non-small cell lung cancer that progressed on radiotherapy plus ipilimumab. The conserved cysteine and the conserved F or W are not part of the CDR3 here.

j_call v_call cdr3_aa
TRBJ1-2 TRBV5-1 ASSLDPTGGGYT
TRBJ1-4 TRBV2 ASSEAQGLTNEKLF
TRBJ1-1 TRBV28 ASTQGEMNTEAF
TRBJ2-1 TRBV27 ASSLSGQGFNEQF
TRBJ1-2 TRBV19 ASSTPGAFYGYT
TRBJ2-1 TRBV11-3 ASSIQGASYNEQF
TRBJ2-3 TRBV29-1 SVEAGLAGGGWADTQY
TRBJ1-6 TRBV2 ASTGRYNSPLH
TRBJ2-1 TRBV2 ASGASGSNEQF
TRBJ1-2 TRBV28 ASSLSRSRGYT
TRBJ1-5 TRBV2 ASSEAVGGNQPQH
TRBJ2-3 TRBV4-2 ASSQVSGEGPDTQY
TRBJ1-3 TRBV2 ASTRGGAGNTIY
TRBJ1-5 TRBV28 ATRPTTGGGQPQH
TRBJ2-2 TRBV11-3 ASSPQTTGELF
TRBJ2-1 TRBV7-9 ASSFRAGAYNEQF
TRBJ2-3 TRBV4-3 ASSQSGGATDTQY
TRBJ2-1 TRBV15 ATSREKGSGGRNEQF
TRBJ1-4 TRBV6-5 ASTDVGGTALF
TRBJ1-2 TRBV5-1 ASSLSDRDGGLADGYT
TRBJ2-1 TRBV5-1 ASSLARPPYNEQF
TRBJ2-5 TRBV11-3 ASSSNRGRNQETQY
TRBJ1-1 TRBV11-1 ASSLKPNTEAF
TRBJ2-7 TRBV28 ASRHGVGVTYEQY
TRBJ2-1 TRBV27 ASTRRRPDNEQF
TRBJ1-5 TRBV4-2 ASSQEYYRGAQGVNQPQH
TRBJ2-3 TRBV10-3 AISESGGSADTQY
TRBJ2-1 TRBV2 ASSEARTGPYNEQF
TRBJ2-1 TRBV29-1 SVARPGVEGEQF
TRBJ2-7 TRBV28 ASGQGNYEQY
TRBJ1-2 TRBV5-6 ASSSRGFGYT
TRBJ2-4 TRBV4-1 ASSAGQFAKNIQY
TRBJ2-7 TRBV7-9 ASSLGAGGYEQY
TRBJ2-1 TRBV9 ASSQGLAGYNEQF
TRBJ1-1 TRBV28 ASSSLGANTEAF
TRBJ2-1 TRBV6-6 ASGWLEQF
TRBJ2-7 TRBV5-6 ASSWDRGYEQY
TRBJ1-1 TRBV19 ASSLRGSGGANTEAF
TRBJ1-2 TRBV27 ASSSTGANYGYT
TRBJ2-7 TRBV5-6 ASSQFHSYEQY
TRBJ2-5 TRBV5-1 ASSWIPTRSGGETQY
TRBJ2-3 TRBV5-1 ASSSLPTDTQY